A few counts support the clone carrying this T cell receptor (beta chain). Its antigen is undetermined. This entry belongs to a study of response to subunit inactivated influenza vaccine. Whole-study findings and limits: The authors suggested that every seasonal influenza vaccination recruits few new T cells.

TCRdb independently ran MiXCR on the RT-PCR reads; one entry per CDR3 protein. The table lists roughly 520,000 distinct CDR3 sequences, about 25% of them singletons. Trimming cost V 6 bases and J 4 bases; bases outside gene matches: 10. There are 15 residues in the CDR3. Sequencing used CD4+ T cells sorted from PBMCs, obtained about 5 days after vaccination. The source is a man over 45 who received an inactivated influenza vaccine. The chain is built from TRBV12-3 or TRBV12-4 and TRBJ2-3; TRBD2 aligns across 7 bases. CDR3 protein: CASSISGPKADTQYF. CDR3 nucleotides: TGTGCCAGCAGCATTAGCGGGCCCAAAGCAGATACGCAGTATTTT.